Each of the 13 T cell receptor beta chains below was sequenced from the same sample in a study of T cell changes during pregnancy in multiple sclerosis. Produced via immunoSEQ multiplex PCR; TCRdb's table is partial and in-frame only. This table holds over 60,000 clones, 96% found once. The input for sequencing was CD8+ T cells from peripheral blood mononuclear cells, taken after pregnancy. The receptors were sampled from a female donor with multiple sclerosis, enrolled in a pregnancy study.

The genes are TRBV19 and TRBJ1-5; 12 bases line up with TRBD1. This CDR3 is built from 16 residues. Looked up from germline, CDR1 is LNHDA and CDR2 is SQIVND (reference sequence). Trimming removed 5 bases from V and 7 bases from J; junction bases left unmatched: 9. DNA for the CDR3: TGTGCCAGTAGTTTACCGGGACAGGGGGCGAGACAGCCCCAGCATTTT. Translated: CASSLPGQGARQPQHF. Supplemented by reference TRBV19 and TRBJ1-5, the full variable domain reads DGGITQSPKYLFRKEGQNVTLSCEQNLNHDAMYWYRQDPGQGLRLIYYSQIVNDFQKGDIAEGYSVSREKKESFPLTVTSAQKNPTAFYLCASSLPGQGARQPQHFGDGTRLSIL.

This chain joins TRBV27 and TRBJ1-1; TRBD1 agrees at 8 bases. Trimming at V came to 10 bases and at J to 1 base, leaving 5 bases not matched to a gene. This CDR3 contains 13 residues. Looked up from germline, CDR1 is MNHEY and CDR2 is SMNVEV (reference sequence). The CDR3 spells CATGDRGNTEAFF. The CDR3 region has the DNA TGTGCCACTGGAGACAGGGGGAACACTGAAGCTTTCTTT.

The chain uses TRBV7-9 and TRBJ2-7; D possibly corresponds to TRBD2 (5 bases). V was cut by 6 bases and J by 3 bases, with 9 bases left in between. There are 12 residues in the CDR3. Germline CDR1 reads SEHNR; CDR2 reads FQNEAQ (reference sequence). Written as DNA, the CDR3 is TGTGCCAGCAGGGCCGAGGGCTACGAGCAGTACTTC. Translation gives CASRAEGYEQYF.

This clone occurred once. The chain is built from TRBV4-1 and TRBJ2-7; 10 bases are shared with TRBD2. Germline V gene lookup returns CDR1 MGHRA and CDR2 YSYEKL. The CDR3 is 15 amino acids. V shed 3 bases and J 2 bases; nucleotides not matched to a gene: 4. This CDR3 is CASSQGLATAYEQYF. CDR3 DNA: TGCGCCAGCAGCCAGGGACTAGCGACCGCCTACGAGCAGTACTTC.

The V call is TRBV19, the J call TRBJ1-1; possibly TRBD1 for D (6 bases). Trimming removed 4 bases at V and 4 bases at J, with 10 bases between. Germline CDR1 reads LNHDA; CDR2 reads SQIVND (reference sequence). CDR3 length: 13 residues. CDR3 bases: TGTGCCAGTAGTACTACAGGGAGCACTGAAGCTTTCTTT. This encodes CASSTTGSTEAFF.

The rearrangement joins TRBV6-5 to TRBJ2-3, with D perhaps matching TRBD1 (5 bases). The germline V and J ends were trimmed by 3 bases and 0 bases, with 7 bases remaining between them. CDR1 and CDR2 from the germline V gene are MNHEY and SVGAGI. The CDR3 is 14 residues long. The CDR3 reads CASSYGASTDTQYF. The CDR3 DNA reads as TGTGCCAGCAGTTATGGGGCCAGCACAGATACGCAGTATTTT.

The chain couples TRBV7-2 to TRBJ2-5; unclear D gene. Trimming removed 5 bases at V and 2 bases at J, with 15 bases between. The CDR3 loop spans 15 amino acids. Germline CDR1 and CDR2: SGHTA and FQGNSA. In DNA, the CDR3 is TGTGCCAGCAGCCAAAGATCGGAGTATCAAGAGACCCAGTACTTC. Translation gives CASSQRSEYQETQYF. Using reference TRBV7-2 and TRBJ2-5 for the parts outside the CDR3, the full variable domain is GAGVSQSPSNKVTEKGKDVELRCDPISGHTALYWYRQSLGQGLEFLIYFQGNSAPDKSGLPSDRFSAERTGGSVSTLTIQRTQQEDSAVYLCASSQRSEYQETQYFGPGTRLLVL.

This clone was seen only once. This chain links TRBV28 with TRBJ2-7, with D unresolved. The CDR3 contains 14 residues. CDR1 is MDHEN, CDR2 SYDVKM, per germline. The V gene lost 4 bases and the J gene lost 3 bases, with 13 bases spanning the gap. The DNA for the CDR3 is TGTGCCAGCAGTTCCCCCAGAAGGAGCTACGAGCAGTACTTC. As protein: CASSSPRRSYEQYF.

This chain joins TRBV30 and TRBJ2-1; 10 nucleotides agree with TRBD1. The germline CDR1 and CDR2 sequences are GTSNPN and SVGIG (reference sequence). The V gene end was trimmed by 2 bases and the J gene end by 3 bases; junction bases not matched to a gene: 1. The CDR3 length is 14 residues. CDR3 sequence reads: CAWSWTGGYNEQFF. CDR3 sequence (DNA): TGTGCCTGGAGTTGGACAGGGGGCTACAATGAGCAGTTCTTC. Drawing the rest from reference TRBV30 and TRBJ2-1, the complete variable domain is SQTIHQWPATLVQPVGSPLSLECTVEGTSNPNLYWYRQAAGRGLQLLFYSVGIGQISSEVPQNLSASRPQDRQFILSSKKLLLSDSGFYLCAWSWTGGYNEQFFGPGTRLTVL.

The chain joins TRBV28 to TRBJ1-2; 11 bases line up with TRBD1. The germline V gene encodes CDR1 MDHEN and CDR2 SYDVKM. This CDR3 spans 15 amino acids. Germline trimming cut 6 bases from V and 4 bases from J; bases unmatched to any gene: 7. In DNA, the CDR3 is TGTGCCAGCAGCGGACAGGGGGCAGGGGTCTATGGCTACACCTTC. It is translated as CASSGQGAGVYGYTF.

V is TRBV2 and J is TRBJ2-7, with 7 bases matching TRBD2. In germline, CDR1 is SNHLY, CDR2 FYNNEI. With V trimmed by 10 bases and J by 4 bases, 10 bases remained unmatched. The CDR3 sequence is 13 residues long. The CDR3 sequence is CATLGGRGYEQYF. In DNA form, the CDR3 reads TGTGCCACCCTGGGGGGGAGAGGGTACGAGCAGTACTTC.

The rearrangement uses TRBV4-1 and TRBJ2-4; 8 nucleotides line up with TRBD2. Germline V CDR1 and CDR2: MGHRA, YSYEKL. This CDR3 contains 17 residues. After removal of 0 bases from V and 8 bases from J, the junction contained 12 bases not matched to a gene. CDR3 DNA: TGCGCCAGCAGCCAAGATCAAATGAGCGGGAGTATGTACATTCAGTACTTC. Protein: CASSQDQMSGSMYIQYF.

This clone was observed once. This chain uses TRBV6-4 with TRBJ1-5, with D tentatively TRBD1 (6 bases). Germline lookup yields CDR1 MRHNA and CDR2 SNTAGT. The CDR3 extends over 16 amino acids. V was pared by 5 bases and J by 3 bases, with 17 bases between. The CDR3 is CASSRGKDRFNQPQHF. Here the CDR3 DNA reads TGTGCCAGCAGTCGTGGAAAGGACAGATTCAATCAGCCCCAGCATTTT.